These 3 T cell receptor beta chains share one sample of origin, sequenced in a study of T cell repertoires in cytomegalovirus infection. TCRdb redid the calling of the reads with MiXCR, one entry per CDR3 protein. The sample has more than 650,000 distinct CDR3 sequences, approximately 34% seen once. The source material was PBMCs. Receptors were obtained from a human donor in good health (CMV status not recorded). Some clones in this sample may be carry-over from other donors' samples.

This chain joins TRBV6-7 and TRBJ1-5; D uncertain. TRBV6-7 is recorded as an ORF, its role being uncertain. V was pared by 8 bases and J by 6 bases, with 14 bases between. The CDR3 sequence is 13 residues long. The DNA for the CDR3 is TGTGCCAGCGGGAACCGGGGATTTCAGCCCCAGCATTTT. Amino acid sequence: CASGNRGFQPQHF.

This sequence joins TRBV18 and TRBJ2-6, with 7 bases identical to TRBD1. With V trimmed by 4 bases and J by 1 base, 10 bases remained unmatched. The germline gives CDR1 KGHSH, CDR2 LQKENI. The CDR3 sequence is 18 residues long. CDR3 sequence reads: CASSQTGFQLSGANVLTF. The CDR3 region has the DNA TGTGCCAGCTCACAGACAGGGTTCCAACTGTCTGGGGCCAACGTCCTGACTTTC.

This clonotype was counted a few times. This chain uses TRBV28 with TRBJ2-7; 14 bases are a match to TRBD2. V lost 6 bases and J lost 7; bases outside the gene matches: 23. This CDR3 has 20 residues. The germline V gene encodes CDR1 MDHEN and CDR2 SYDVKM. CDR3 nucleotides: TGTGCCAGCAGCGGACCCGGGACTAGCGGGAGACGGGGTAGTTCGCGAGAGCAGTACTTC. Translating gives CASSGPGTSGRRGSSREQYF.